This T cell receptor (beta chain) stems from a study of early T cells in non-severe SARS-CoV-2 infection. Study at large: Bulk RNA taken from unsorted whole blood was sequenced, leaving chains unpaired. Findings and limits, study-wide: The VDJdb matching leaned toward anti-spike CD8 responses and overlooked private and CD4 specificities.

CDR3 length equals 15 residues. CDR1 and CDR2 from the germline V gene are SNHLY and FYNNEI. V was cut by 0 bases and J by 0 bases, with 7 bases left in between. Individually, cDNA molecules had unique molecular identifiers attached to them. In TCRdb, the 5' RACE reads were re-called with MiXCR into one record per CDR3 protein. The data show tens of thousands of distinct CDR3 sequences, with 12% seen just once and over 1% held by the top ten. Concerning this clonotype itself: Its specificity is unknown.

The gene calls are TRBV2 and TRBJ2-3, with unresolved D. The clonotype comes from an adult who was a healthcare worker with PCR-confirmed SARS-CoV-2 infection or an uninfected control (not recorded which). The donor label of this sample is uncertain. Specimen: whole blood, collected at baseline. The CDR3 coding sequence is TGTGCCAGCAGTGAAGCGCTTACTAGCACAGATACGCAGTATTTT. Its translation: CASSEALTSTDTQYF.